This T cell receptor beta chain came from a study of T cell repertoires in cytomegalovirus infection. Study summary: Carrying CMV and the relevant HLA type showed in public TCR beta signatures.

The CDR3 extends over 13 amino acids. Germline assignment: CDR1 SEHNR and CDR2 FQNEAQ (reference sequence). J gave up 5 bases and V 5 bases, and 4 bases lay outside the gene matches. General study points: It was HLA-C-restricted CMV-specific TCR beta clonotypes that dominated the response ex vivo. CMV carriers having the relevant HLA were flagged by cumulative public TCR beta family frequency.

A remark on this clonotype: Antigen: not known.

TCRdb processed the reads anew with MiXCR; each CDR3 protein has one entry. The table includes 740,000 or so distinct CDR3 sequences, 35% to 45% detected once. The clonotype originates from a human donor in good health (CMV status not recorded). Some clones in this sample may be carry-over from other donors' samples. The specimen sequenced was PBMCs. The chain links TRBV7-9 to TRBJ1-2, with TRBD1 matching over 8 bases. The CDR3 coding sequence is TGTGCCAGCAGCAACGACAGGGGTTATGGCTACACCTTC. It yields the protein CASSNDRGYGYTF.